By share of the sample, the clone carrying this T cell receptor beta chain is large. Using its own MiXCR run on the PCR reads, TCRdb lists one record per CDR3 protein. The sample gives roughly 8,000 distinct CDR3 sequences, 25% to 30% of which show up once; over 12% is in the top ten. These data come from a study of immune characterization of retroperitoneal liposarcoma. This CDR3 is 13 amino acids long. The V end lost 8 bases, the J end lost 9 bases, and 17 bases lay between the germline ends. Looked up from germline, CDR1 is MNHNS and CDR2 is SASEGT. The sequencing input was blood. This receptor was obtained from a male donor with retroperitoneal liposarcoma. The rearrangement uses TRBV6-1 and TRBJ2-1; no firm D call. CDR3 nucleotide sequence: TGTGCCAGCTACAACCCCTTTCGTAGTGAGCAGTTCTTC. It encodes CASYNPFRSEQFF.